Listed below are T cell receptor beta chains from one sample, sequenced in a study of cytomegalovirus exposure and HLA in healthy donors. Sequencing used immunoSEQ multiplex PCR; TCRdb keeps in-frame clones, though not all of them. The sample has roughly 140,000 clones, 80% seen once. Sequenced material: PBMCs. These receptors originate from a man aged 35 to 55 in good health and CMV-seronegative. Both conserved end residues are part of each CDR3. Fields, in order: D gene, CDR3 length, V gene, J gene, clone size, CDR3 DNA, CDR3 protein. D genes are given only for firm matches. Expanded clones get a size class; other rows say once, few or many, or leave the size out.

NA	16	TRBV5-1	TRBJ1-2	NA	TGCGCCAGCAGCTTGGCGTCAGGGTTAATGGACTATGGCTACACCTTC	CASSLASGLMDYGYTF
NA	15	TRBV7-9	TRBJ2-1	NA	TGTGCCAGCAGCTTATGGGGGGGCGGGAACAATGAGCAGTTCTTC	CASSLWGGGNNEQFF
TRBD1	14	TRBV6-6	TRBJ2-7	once	TGTGCCAGCAGTCTCAGGGGGCAACACTACGAGCAGTACTTC	CASSLRGQHYEQYF
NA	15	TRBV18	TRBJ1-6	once	TGTGCCAGCTCACCAACGCCAGGAAGTGGATCACCCCTCCACTTT	CASSPTPGSGSPLHF
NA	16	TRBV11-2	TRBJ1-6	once	TGTGCCAGCAACCTCTCACCGGGGTCCTATAATTCACCCCTCCACTTT	CASNLSPGSYNSPLHF
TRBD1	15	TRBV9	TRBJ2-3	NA	TGTGCCAGCAGCGCCACAGGGGTTAGCACAGATACGCAGTATTTT	CASSATGVSTDTQYF
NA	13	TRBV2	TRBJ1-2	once	TGTGCCAGCATCAGGATAACTAACTATGGCTACACCTTC	CASIRITNYGYTF
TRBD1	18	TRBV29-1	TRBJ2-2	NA	TGCAGCGTTTACGCCCCCCGAACCGGGACAGGGGGAGAGGGGGAGCTGTTTTTT	CSVYAPRTGTGGEGELFF
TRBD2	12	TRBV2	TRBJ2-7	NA	TGTGGCGGGCTAGCGGGGTCCTACGAGCAGTACTTC	CGGLAGSYEQYF
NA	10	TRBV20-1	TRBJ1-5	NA	TGCAGTGCTAGTTATGGGCTCCAGCATTTT	CSASYGLQHF
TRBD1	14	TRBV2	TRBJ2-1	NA	TGTGCCAGCACGCAGGGGGCCACCTACAATGAGCAGTTCTTC	CASTQGATYNEQFF
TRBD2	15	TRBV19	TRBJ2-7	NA	TGTGCCAGTAGTATATCCACTAGCGGGGGACGCGAGCAGTACTTC	CASSISTSGGREQYF
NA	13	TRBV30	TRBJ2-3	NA	TGTGCCTGGAGAGTAATCGGCCCGGGTACGCAGTATTTT	CAWRVIGPGTQYF
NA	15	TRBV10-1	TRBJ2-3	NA	TGCGCCAGCAGTGGCATGACAGGAACGACAGATACGCAGTATTTT	CASSGMTGTTDTQYF
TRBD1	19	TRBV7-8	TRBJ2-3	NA	TGTGCCAGCAGCTCAGGAGGGTGGACAGGGATTGGTATTACAGATACGCAGTATTTT	CASSSGGWTGIGITDTQYF
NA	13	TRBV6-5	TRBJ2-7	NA	TGTGCCAGCAGTCCTGACGGGGCCTACGAGCAGTACTTC	CASSPDGAYEQYF
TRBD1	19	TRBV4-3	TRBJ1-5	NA	TGCGCCAGCAGCCAAGGACCTTCGGGACAGGGGTCTAGCAATCAGCCCCAGCATTTT	CASSQGPSGQGSSNQPQHF
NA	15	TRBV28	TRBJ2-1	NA	TGTGCCAGCAGCCAACGTTCAGCGTTCTACAATGAGCAGTTCTTC	CASSQRSAFYNEQFF
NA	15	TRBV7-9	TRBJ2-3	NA	TGTGCCAGCAGCTTATTGGACTTAAGCACAGATACGCAGTATTTT	CASSLLDLSTDTQYF
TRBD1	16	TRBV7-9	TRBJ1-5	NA	TGTGCCAGCAGCTCCTCCGGGACAGGAACTAATCAGCCCCAGCATTTT	CASSSSGTGTNQPQHF
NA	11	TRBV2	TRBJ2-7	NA	TGTGCCAGCGTGATCTCAGGCGAGCAGTACTTC	CASVISGEQYF
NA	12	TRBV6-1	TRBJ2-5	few	TGTGCCAGCCCCGGGACTCGGGAGACCCAGTACTTC	CASPGTRETQYF
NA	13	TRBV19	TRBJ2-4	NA	TGTGCCAGTAGTATAGGGACTTGGAACATTCAGTACTTC	CASSIGTWNIQYF
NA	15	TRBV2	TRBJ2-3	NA	TGTGCCAGCCGCCCCTTTGCGGGCAGCACAGATACGCAGTATTTT	CASRPFAGSTDTQYF
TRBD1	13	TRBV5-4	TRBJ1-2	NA	TGTGCCAGCAGGTTCGACAGGGTCTATGGCTACACCTTC	CASRFDRVYGYTF
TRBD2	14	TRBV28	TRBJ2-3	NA	TGTGCCAGCAGTCAAAGCGGGGGCACAGATACGCAGTATTTT	CASSQSGGTDTQYF
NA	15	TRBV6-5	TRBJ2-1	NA	TGTGCCAGCACCCCGAGCAGGGGGGTCATGAATGAGCAGTTCTTC	CASTPSRGVMNEQFF
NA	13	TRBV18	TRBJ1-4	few	TGTGCCAGCTCACCCAGCGGGAGAGAAAAACTGTTTTTT	CASSPSGREKLFF
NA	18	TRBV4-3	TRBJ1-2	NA	TGCGCCAGCAGCCAAGACGCCGCAGGGGCAACAAGAAACTATGGCTACACCTTC	CASSQDAAGATRNYGYTF
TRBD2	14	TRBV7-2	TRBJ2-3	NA	TGTGCCAGCAGCCTTAGCGGGGCGGGAGATACGCAGTATTTT	CASSLSGAGDTQYF
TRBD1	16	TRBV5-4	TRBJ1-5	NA	TGTGCCAGCAGCTTGGATGGTACAGGGGGTATACAGCCCCAGCATTTT	CASSLDGTGGIQPQHF
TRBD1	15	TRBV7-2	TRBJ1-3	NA	TGTGCCAGCAGCGCGGACAGGGGGCTTGGAAACACCATATATTTT	CASSADRGLGNTIYF
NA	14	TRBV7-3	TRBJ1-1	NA	TGTGCCAGCAGCTTAAGCAGGGGAAGCACTGAAGCTTTCTTT	CASSLSRGSTEAFF
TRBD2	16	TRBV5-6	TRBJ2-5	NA	TGTGCCAGCAGCTTGTACCAGCGGGGGGACCAAGAGACCCAGTACTTC	CASSLYQRGDQETQYF
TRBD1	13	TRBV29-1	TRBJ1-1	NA	TGCAGCGTTGAACCCCGACAGGGCGGTGAAGCTTTCTTT	CSVEPRQGGEAFF
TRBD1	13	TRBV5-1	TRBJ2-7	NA	TGCGCCAGCAGCTGGGGGACAGCTTACGAGCAGTACTTC	CASSWGTAYEQYF
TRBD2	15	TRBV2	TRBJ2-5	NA	TGTGCCAGCAGGGGGACTAGCGGCCTTCAAGAGACCCAGTACTTC	CASRGTSGLQETQYF
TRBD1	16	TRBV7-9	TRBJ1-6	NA	TGTGCCAGCAGCTTAAGGCAGGGGGCGCGTAATTCACCCCTCCACTTT	CASSLRQGARNSPLHF
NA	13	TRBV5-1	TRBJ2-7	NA	TGCGCCAGCTCCTCAGAGGTAACCTACGAGCAGTACTTC	CASSSEVTYEQYF
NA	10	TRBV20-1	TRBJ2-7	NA	TGCAGTGCCCTCAGCTACGAGCAGTACTTC	CSALSYEQYF
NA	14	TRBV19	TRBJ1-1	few	TGTGCCAGTATGCTCGACAGTAGGAACACTGAAGCTTTCTTT	CASMLDSRNTEAFF
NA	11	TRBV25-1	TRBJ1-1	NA	TGTGCCGCAAGCCTGGGCTCTGAAGCTTTCTTT	CAASLGSEAFF
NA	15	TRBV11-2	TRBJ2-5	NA	TGTGCCAGCAGCTTAACACCTAGTAGTCAAGAGACCCAGTACTTC	CASSLTPSSQETQYF
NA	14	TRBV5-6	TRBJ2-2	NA	TGTGCCAGCAGCTTTATCTCGAACACCGGGGAGCTGTTTTTT	CASSFISNTGELFF
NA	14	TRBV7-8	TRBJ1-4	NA	TGTGCCAGCAGCTCAGGGGCGGGGGGGGAAAAACTGTTTTTT	CASSSGAGGEKLFF
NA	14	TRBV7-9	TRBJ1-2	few	TGTGCCAGTTCCTCGGGGGAACCGTCCTATGGCTACACCTTC	CASSSGEPSYGYTF
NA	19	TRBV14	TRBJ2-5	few	TGTGCCAGCAGCCGCCTGACCATCACCCTAGGGCAGGGGCAAGAGACCCAGTACTTC	CASSRLTITLGQGQETQYF
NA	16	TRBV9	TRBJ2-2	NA	TGTGCCAGCAGCGTAGGCCGACTCCCGCTCGCCGGGGAGCTGTTTTTT	CASSVGRLPLAGELFF
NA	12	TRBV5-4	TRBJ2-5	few	TGTGCCAGCAGCTTGGTTGTAGGAGAGCAGTACTTC	CASSLVVGEQYF
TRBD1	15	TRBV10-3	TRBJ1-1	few	TGTGCCATCAGTCCAACAGGACAGGGCGACACTGAAGCTTTCTTT	CAISPTGQGDTEAFF
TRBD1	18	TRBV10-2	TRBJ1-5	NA	TGCGCCAGCAGTACGGGACAGGGGGCGCCTGTTAACAATCAGCCCCAGCATTTT	CASSTGQGAPVNNQPQHF
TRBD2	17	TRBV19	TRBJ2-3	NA	TGTGCCAGTAGTCCCCGAATTAGCGGGGTTAGCTCAGATACGCAGTATTTT	CASSPRISGVSSDTQYF
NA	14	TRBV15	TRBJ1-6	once	TGTGCCACCAGCGCCGGTGATCCTCTGGCACCCCTCCACTTT	CATSAGDPLAPLHF
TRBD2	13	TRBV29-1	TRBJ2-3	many	TGCAGCGTTGACGGCGGGGGGACAGATACGCAGTATTTT	CSVDGGGTDTQYF
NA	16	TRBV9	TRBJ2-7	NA	TGTGCCAGCAGCCCCGCTCGAGGGCGGCCGACCTACGAGCAGTACTTC	CASSPARGRPTYEQYF